This TCR beta chain was sequenced for a study of blood T cells in healthy people across ages. Study-level findings and limits: Across the age range, TCR beta diversity per million T cells fell in a roughly linear way.

Combining a sample-barcoded 5' primer with a J-beta primer mix, a second PCR ran for roughly 7 to 11 cycles. Tagging of each cDNA molecule was performed by a template-switch adaptor with 12 random nucleotides. TCRdb reprocessed the 5' RACE reads via MiXCR and lists one record per CDR3 protein. The sample carries around 1.7 million distinct CDR3 sequences, over 25% recorded once. The CDR3 is 17 amino acids. Trimming took 6 bases from V and 4 from J; bases not matched to a gene: 14. The germline CDR1 and CDR2 sequences are LGHNT and FRNRAP. This clonotype has just a few counts. Antigen unknown. The authors extracted at least 6 micrograms of total RNA per sample.

The J gene is TRBJ2-1, the V gene TRBV12-5; 8 bases agree with TRBD2. Material for sequencing was blood. The clonotype was recovered from a woman aged 25 to 39 in good health. The CDR3 protein is CASGPPSTSGLYNEQFF. CDR3 sequence (DNA): TGTGCTAGTGGACCGCCTTCAACTAGCGGACTTTACAATGAGCAGTTCTTC.